This T cell receptor (beta chain) was sequenced for a study of cytomegalovirus exposure and HLA in healthy donors (dated by TCRdb to between 2016 and 2019). In the study overall: An earlier analysis of several hundred of the donors reported 250 to 300 Gb of sequence data and some 100 million unique TCR beta sequences from some 180 million T cells. The aim of the study was to test whether cataloging public T cell receptors could identify signatures of past pathogen exposure. Typing coverage varied by locus: roughly 629-630 donors for A, B, C, DRB1 and DQB1; roughly 510 for DQA1; around 570 for DPA1; some 470 for DPB1. In addition to the first cohort of approximately 650 subjects, a separate validation cohort of 120 different subjects was used. In a later genetic analysis, genome-wide SNP genotypes for about 55% of the 666 donors were used, and that subset was treated as a discovery cohort. The T cell repertoires of several hundred subjects were profiled by immunosequencing and related to cytomegalovirus serostatus. A later analysis re-analyzed previously published TCR beta repertoires from about 600 donors and added high-resolution HLA genotyping to study TCR occurrence patterns. An earlier analysis of more than 450 of the donors used high-throughput TCR beta sequencing to judge whether each TCR beta V gene segment behaved as functional or pseudogenic. Rather than drawing on any new phenotypic data, the later analysis identified candidate immune exposures from TCR beta sequences and the way those sequences occurred across donors. Every discovery cohort repertoire had been produced on one sequencing platform. Of the 300 to 500 genotyped donors, over 80% were placed in the genetic ancestry cluster associated with self-reported Caucasian donors. Among roughly 400 genotyped donors of the cohort, an average of about 240,000 unique TCR beta nucleotide sequences was sequenced per donor, of which about 18% were non-productive. The study combined high-throughput TCR immunosequencing, statistical association of individual TCRs with disease status, and machine learning to predict cytomegalovirus infection status. An early release that covered more than 550 HLA-typed donors contained approximately 300 gigabases of sequencing data and around 80 million unique TCR sequences. Donor age, sex, ethnicity and CMV serostatus were compiled alongside the repertoire data. About five DR-DQ haplotypes were treated as single units for association and clustering because of strong linkage in the cohort. HLA typing included class I and class II loci at four-digit resolution.

CDR3 length: 16 amino acids, cysteine to phenylalanine. Only the CDR3 region is kept as DNA, spanning 48 bases read in frame from base 1. CDR1 is given as SGHVS and CDR2 as FQNEAQ, both from the germline V gene. The V end gives up 0 bases and the J end 3 bases, leaving 8 bases in the junction not matched to a gene. Libraries were made using the immunoSEQ multiplex PCR assay. The multiplex PCR relied on a mix of 60 forward primers for TCR Vbeta segments and 13 reverse primers for TCR Jbeta segments. A multiplex PCR assay on genomic DNA amplified the CDR3 region of rearranged TCR beta genes. The Illumina HiSeq System was used to sequence the amplified TCR beta libraries as 87-base-pair reads. As for the original processing: In a later analysis, tens of millions of unique TCR beta chains were counted across the approximately 640 repertoires, and about 10 million of these chains were shared by at least two donors. Raw reads were error-corrected and collapsed into unique sequences by a nearest-neighbor algorithm in which closely related sequences were merged to remove PCR and sequencing errors. To assign V, D and J gene segments, CDR3 sequences were aligned to IMGT reference sequences. For a sequence to be retained, a match of at least six nucleotides was required to both a V gene segment and a J gene segment. Rearrangements were classified as productive when the CDR3 lacked stop codons and remained in frame with V and J, and all other rearrangements were classified as non-productive. CDR3 was defined by IMGT convention, running from the second conserved V-encoded cysteine to the conserved J-encoded phenylalanine. In an earlier analysis of around 640 of the donors, sequences lacking an unambiguous match to a single V gene segment were excluded. In an earlier analysis of approximately 550 of the donors, V segments were called functional above 56.7% productive rearrangements and were called segregating when the between-donor standard deviation exceeded 5%. A statistical classification framework was built for diagnosing cytomegalovirus status from the catalog of TCR beta chain sequences. In a later analysis, V and J genes were assigned by comparing TCR nucleotide sequences against IMGT/GENE-DB human TR gene sequences. The TCRdist pipeline was used in a later analysis to assign CDR3 sequences and most-parsimonious VDJ recombination scenarios. In a later analysis, every TCR beta chain was defined by the combination of its CDR3 amino acid sequence and its V-gene family, and reads without a unique V-gene family were dropped. A later analysis removed 550 to 650 highly shared, low-generation-probability nucleotide sequences to deal with suspected cross-contamination and a sequencing artifact. In a later analysis, a clonal expansion index was calculated for each public chain from normalized within-repertoire ranks of inferred template counts. In a later analysis, generation probabilities were computed using a VDJ recombination model fitted to out-of-frame rearrangements, and the results were checked against IGoR. A later analysis scored TCR-TCR, TCR-HLA and TCR-CMV co-occurrence with hypergeometric tests, applying a repertoire-size bias correction to TCR pairs. A later analysis estimated false discovery rates by permuting HLA or CMV assignments 20 times. In a later analysis, co-occurring TCRs were grouped using DBSCAN, with TCRdist sequence similarity added in when clustering inside HLA-allele-positive subsets. Repertoires with fewer than 30,000 or more than 120,000 public chains, plus five repertoires with anomalous nucleotide sharing, were excluded from co-occurrence clustering. TCRdb's version of the immuneACCESS table is confined to in-frame rearrangements and falls short of the full clone set. An unresolved V gene accounts for under half of the shortfall where checked; the remainder is of unknown origin. V and J calls and clone size are those listed in that table; D and trimming were worked out from the DNA. Within this sample are approximately 90,000 clones, with approximately 7.6% of them counted one time only. Of the sample, over 2% is held by the ten largest clones.

This clone showed up just a few times. Its antigen remains unidentified. Base-call qualities are not available, and no considerably larger clone is one nucleotide away. Overall study results and their limits: According to a later analysis, TCR association rates differed among HLA loci, with DRB1 alleles showing the most associated TCRs and HLA-C alleles showing the fewest. Correlated functional status among segregating V segments might reflect linkage disequilibrium, but an unknown experimental factor could not be ruled out. The earlier analysis of about 600 of the donors excluded 15 to 20 rarely observed V segments, including chromosome 9 orphons, because counts were too low. The sequencing pipeline was judged likely to have produced a cluster of highly shared sequence variants as a technical artifact. Broadly in line with IMGT annotations, most TCR beta V segments showed up in productive rearrangements about 87% or about 30% of the time in an earlier analysis of several hundred of the donors. For the cohort, immune exposure information was limited to CMV serostatus. A later genetic analysis reported fewer N-insertions in productive TCRs among donors in an Asian-associated ancestry cluster than the approximately 670-donor mean. The 87-base-pair reads could not distinguish some IMGT-functional V segments, including TRBV6-2 and TRBV6-3, so those segments were excluded. A few of the identified cytomegalovirus-associated TCR beta chains were confirmed in vitro to be specific for cytomegalovirus antigens. An association between a missense DCLRE1C variant and V-gene and J-gene trimming of TCR beta chains was found in a later genetic analysis and replicated in an independent cohort. The study gave a list of around 170 TCR beta chains associated with cytomegalovirus. Because some donors lacked HLA typing at each locus, the association tests relied only on the typed subset. Only TCR beta chains were sequenced in this cohort, and the absence of alpha or paired-chain data limited detectable features. A further reported finding was that TCR beta sequences accurately predicted the HLA-A and HLA-B alleles for most subjects in the first cohort. In both the original and validation cohorts, the classifier was reported to diagnose cytomegalovirus status with high specificity and sensitivity. According to a later analysis, parvovirus B19, influenza, CMV and Epstein-Barr virus appeared linked to several top co-occurrence clusters. A later analysis found that most CMV-associated TCR beta chains appeared HLA-restricted, with HLA associations seemingly driven largely by CMV exposure. According to the authors, the approach could potentially be generalized to other disease states and immunological phenotypes. Roughly uniform sequencing depth across donors was assumed in presence/absence analyses, although this assumption may not hold. Most TCR sequences were seen in very few donors, while some public TCRs were found in many individuals. Compared with equally common non-associated chains, HLA-associated TCR beta chains in a later analysis were more clonally expanded and had lower generation probabilities. Strong co-occurrence of HLA alleles, especially DR and DQ, made assigning TCR associations to individual alleles difficult. A later analysis associated around 16,000 TCR beta sequences with specific HLA alleles at a false discovery rate of 0.05.

The cohort comprised several hundred healthy bone marrow donors. At the time of sampling, every cohort member was nominally healthy, though immune exposures that went unrecorded were likely present. The donor tested CMV seronegative, placing the donor among the 352 seronegative members of the cohort. A peripheral blood sample was collected from each donor, and TCR beta sequencing was performed on peripheral blood mononuclear cells. Genomic DNA was extracted from the blood cell samples with the Qiagen DNeasy Blood Extraction Kit. This receptor was identified in a man aged 50 or older in good health and CMV-seronegative. Sample: PBMCs. The chain was built from TRBV7-8 and TRBJ2-7, with TRBD2 matching 7 junction bases. The nucleotide sequence reads as follows: TGTGCCAGCAGCTTAGCTCAGCGGGATTGGGGCTACGAGCAGTACTTC. Translated, it gives CASSLAQRDWGYEQYF.